The present T cell receptor (beta chain) was sequenced within a study of monozygotic twins with inflammatory bowel disease. Notes on the study in general: Patients with IBD had less TCRbeta diversity (inverse Simpson) than their healthy co-twins. Since immunosuppressive treatments differed, patient repertoires may have gained added variability. The sharing of clonotypes with others was lower in IBD patients than in healthy twins, especially with disease activity.

The germline V gene encodes CDR1 SGHRS and CDR2 YFSETQ. This CDR3 comprises 16 residues. TCRalpha along with TCRbeta cDNA was subjected to two nested PCRs lasting approximately 16 and 10 cycles. Following a re-call of the 5' RACE reads, TCRdb has one entry per CDR3 protein and lacks DNA. Here the sample table reports about 85,000 distinct CDR3 sequences. As for this clonotype: Its matching antigen is unknown.

J is TRBJ1-1 and V is TRBV5-1. Sequences were obtained from blood. This TCR was recovered from a human donor with ulcerative colitis or Crohn's disease, or a healthy co-twin of an affected twin (not recorded which). CDR3 sequence reads: CASSLPGIAMNTEAFF. Looking up the rest from reference TRBV5-1 and TRBJ1-1 gives the full variable domain: KAGVTQTPRYLIKTRGQQVTLSCSPISGHRSVSWYQQTPGQGLQFLFEYFSETQRNKGNFPGRFSGRQFSNSRSEMNVSTLELGDSALYLCASSLPGIAMNTEAFFGQGTRLTVV.